What follows is one TCR beta chain and its context. The sample is drawn from a study of blood T cell repertoires in COVID-19. Background on the study: Italy, Spain and the United States were the sources of the convalescent and acute COVID-19 samples.

Using immunoSEQ multiplex PCR, the repertoire was profiled, and TCRdb retains in-frame clones only, with some absent. This table has approximately 220,000 clones, around nine tenths appearing once. The sequenced sample consisted of peripheral blood. The receptor was derived from a man aged 55-75 years who had recovered from COVID-19.

CDR3 in DNA: TGTGCCAGCAGCTTAGAACACAACTATGGCTACACCTTC. Amino acids: CASSLEHNYGYTF. This sequence joins TRBV5-4 and TRBJ1-2; no clear D. Germline CDR1 reads SGHNT; CDR2 reads YYREEE (reference sequence). The CDR3 spans 13 residues. Trimming cost V 2 bases and J 2 bases, with 7 bases left between them.